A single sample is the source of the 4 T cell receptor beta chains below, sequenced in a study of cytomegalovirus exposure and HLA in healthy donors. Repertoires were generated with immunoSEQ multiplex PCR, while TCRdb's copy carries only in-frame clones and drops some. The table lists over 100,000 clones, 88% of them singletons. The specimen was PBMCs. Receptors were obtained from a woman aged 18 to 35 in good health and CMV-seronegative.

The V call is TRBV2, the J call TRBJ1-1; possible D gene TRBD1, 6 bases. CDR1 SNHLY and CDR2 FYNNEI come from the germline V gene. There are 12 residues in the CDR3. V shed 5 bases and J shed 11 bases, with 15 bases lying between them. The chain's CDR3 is CASSPHREMAFF. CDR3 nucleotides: TGTGCCAGCAGTCCACACAGGGAAATGGCTTTCTTT.

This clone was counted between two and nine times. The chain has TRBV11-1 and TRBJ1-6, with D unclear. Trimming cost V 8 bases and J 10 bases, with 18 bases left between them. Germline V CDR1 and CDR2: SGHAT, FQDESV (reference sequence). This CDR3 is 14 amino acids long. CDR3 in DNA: TGTGCCAGCTCTGCAGGTCGCATCGGATCACCCCTCCACTTT. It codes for CASSAGRIGSPLHF.

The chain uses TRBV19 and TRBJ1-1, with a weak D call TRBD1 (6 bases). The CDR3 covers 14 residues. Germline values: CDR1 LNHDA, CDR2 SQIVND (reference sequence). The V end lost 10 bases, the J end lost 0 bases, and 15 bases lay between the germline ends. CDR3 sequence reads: CATYPRGLNTEAFF. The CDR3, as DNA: TGTGCCACCTACCCCAGGGGCTTGAACACTGAAGCTTTCTTT.

CDR3 amino acids: CASSLIQGVNSPLHF. Here the CDR3 DNA reads TGTGCCAGCAGCTTGATACAGGGGGTAAATTCACCCCTCCACTTT. The V call is TRBV5-5, the J call TRBJ1-6; 8 bases align to TRBD1. J lost 7 bases, V lost 1 base, and 4 bases had no gene match. This CDR3 region has 15 residues. The germline V gene has CDR1 SGHKS and CDR2 YYEKEE (reference sequence). The variable domain in full, with the rest retrieved from reference TRBV5-5 and TRBJ1-6, is DAGVTQSPTHLIKTRGQQVTLRCSPISGHKSVSWYQQVLGQGPQFIFQYYEKEERGRGNFPDRFSARQFPNYSSELNVNALLLGDSALYLCASSLIQGVNSPLHFGNGTRLTVT.